This T cell receptor (beta chain) appears in the sequencing data of a study of TIL therapy for anti-PD-1-resistant metastatic lung cancer. J gave up 4 bases and V 4 bases, and 6 bases lay outside the gene matches. Germline V gives CDR1 SGHRS, CDR2 YFSETQ. The CDR3 sequence is 15 residues long. Stated time point: pre-treatment sample, taken before nivolumab and TIL therapy. Pleural nodules or supraclavicular lymph nodes made up most of the excised metastases sampled. Tumors were harvested before any PD-1/PD-L1 blockade. Stage 4 NSCLC adults joined between late 2017 and January 2020. The immunoSEQ assay was v3. Assay used: immunoSEQ multiplex PCR; TCRdb lists only in-frame clones, some missing. The sample includes about 48,000 clones, roughly 70% of them seen just once.

The J gene is TRBJ1-2, the V gene TRBV5-1; 11 positions agree with TRBD1. Here the sequenced sample was tumor tissue, taken at baseline. The receptor comes from a person aged 25 to 85 with non-small cell lung cancer. The CDR3 coding sequence is TGCGCCAGCAGCCCGCGGACAGGGGGCACCTATGGCTACACCTTC. Translated, it gives CASSPRTGGTYGYTF.